This T cell receptor beta chain is drawn from a study of blood T cell repertoires in COVID-19. Turning to the study itself: The samples span acute and convalescent COVID-19 from the United States, Italy and Spain. T cells, B-cell-depleted T cells, or PBMCs provided the cDNA or gDNA that served as material.

The germline V gene has CDR1 SGHKS and CDR2 YYEKEE (reference sequence). Trimming took off 0 bases at V and 5 bases at J, with 17 bases between the two ends. This CDR3 comprises 16 residues. Original processing notes: Estimation of nucleated cell counts was performed using reference gene primer amplification. Profiled with immunoSEQ multiplex PCR; TCRdb holds only in-frame clones, not every one. The V and J calls and clone size were taken over from that table, and D and trimming were inferred from the DNA. The sample carries around 70,000 clones, 60% to 85% recorded once. The rearrangement links TRBV5-5 to TRBJ1-2, with D possibly matching TRBD1 (5 bases). The sequence derives from a human donor in a cohort sampled during active COVID-19. The sample comprised peripheral blood. CDR3: CASSLDQGRVRYGYTF. CDR3 DNA: TGTGCCAGCAGCTTGGATCAGGGCAGGGTGAGGTATGGCTACACCTTC.